The 8 T cell receptor beta chains reported below all come from one sample, sequenced in a study of blood T cell repertoires in COVID-19. Here immunoSEQ multiplex PCR was the method, and the copy in TCRdb shows in-frame clones only, minus some. Of about 360,000 clones listed, around 84% are singletons. The sequencing input was peripheral blood. Source of these receptors: a human donor with acute or convalescent COVID-19. The donor label of this sample is uncertain.

The chain links TRBV7-6 to TRBJ2-2; tentatively, D is TRBD1 (6 bases). V was cut by 4 bases and J by 7 bases, with 16 bases left in between. Germline CDR1 reads SGHVS; CDR2 reads FNYEAQ. The CDR3 has 15 residues. CDR3 nucleotide sequence: TGTGCCAGCAGCTCCCTCCCCACAGGGATCGGGGAGCTGTTTTTT. Its translation: CASSSLPTGIGELFF.

This rearrangement joins TRBV5-1 to TRBJ1-2, with 10 bases matching TRBD1. Looked up from germline, CDR1 is SGHRS and CDR2 is YFSETQ. The CDR3 loop spans 15 amino acids. Germline trimming cut 0 bases from V and 4 bases from J; bases unmatched to any gene: 3. The CDR3 DNA follows: TGCGCCAGCAGCTTGGCCGGACAGGGGGGCTATGGCTACACCTTC. This encodes CASSLAGQGGYGYTF.

The sample holds a few counts of this clone. The chain couples TRBV3-1 (or the pseudogene TRBV3-2) to TRBJ1-2; 10 nucleotides line up with TRBD1. The CDR3 has 16 amino acids. CDR1 is LGHDT and CDR2 is YNNKEL in the germline V gene (reference sequence). With V trimmed by 1 base and J by 7 bases, 9 bases remained unmatched. The CDR3 DNA reads as TGTGCCAGCAGCCAAGGGGGGACAGGGGTTTTCGGTGGCTACACCTTC. This sequence encodes CASSQGGTGVFGGYTF.

This chain links TRBV18 with TRBJ1-2; 7 bases match TRBD1. Germline CDR1 is KGHSH and CDR2 is LQKENI. The CDR3 loop spans 15 amino acids. The V gene end was trimmed by 4 bases and the J gene end by 8 bases; junction bases not matched to a gene: 13. The DNA of the CDR3 is TGTGCCAGCTCACAAACAACAGGGGCAGCTCAGGGCTACACCTTC. This codes for CASSQTTGAAQGYTF.

This chain joins TRBV7-2 and TRBJ1-5; D gene unclear. Trimming left V 5 bases short and J 7 bases short, with 12 bases between. Germline V lookup: CDR1 SGHTA, CDR2 FQGNSA. The CDR3 is made up of 13 amino acids. CDR3 sequence (DNA): TGTGCCAGCAGCCCGGGAGCGGGGCAGCCCCAGCATTTT. This encodes CASSPGAGQPQHF.

The chain carries TRBV6-5 and TRBJ2-7; TRBD2 aligns across 14 bases. This CDR3 has 15 amino acids. CDR1 MNHEY and CDR2 SVGAGI come from the germline V gene. V shed 6 bases and J 5 bases; nucleotides not matched to a gene: 6. The CDR3 nucleotides read TGTGCCAGCAGAGAGGGACTAGCGGGAGCTCACGAGCAGTACTTC. This codes for CASREGLAGAHEQYF.

The CDR3 sequence is CASSQDRLAETNYEQYF. The CDR3 nucleotides read TGCGCCAGCAGCCAAGATCGGCTAGCGGAGACCAACTACGAGCAGTACTTC. The chain couples TRBV4-1 to TRBJ2-7; 7 nucleotides match TRBD2. The CDR3 runs to 17 residues. Germline assignment: CDR1 MGHRA and CDR2 YSYEKL. Trimming at V came to 0 bases and at J to 3 bases, leaving 11 bases not matched to a gene.

The CDR3 bases are TGTGCCAGCAGCCACACCGGGAATAAACTGTTTTTT. The encoded protein is CASSHTGNKLFF. The chain links TRBV3-1 (or the pseudogene TRBV3-2) to TRBJ1-4, with no clear D. CDR1 is LGHDT and CDR2 is YNNKEL in the germline V gene (reference sequence). The length of the CDR3 is 12 residues. V was trimmed by 3 bases and J by 11 bases, leaving 10 bases between them.